This T cell receptor (beta chain) derives from a study of vaccination and CD4 T cells after COVID-19 (dated by TCRdb to 2021 to 2024). Context from the whole study: Convalescent patients had a positive SARS-CoV-2 result on nasal swab PCR, and of these patients, several had mild disease and one had severe disease. Six males and four females were included in the convalescent cohort, with two Hispanic individuals, seven Caucasians, two Asians and one multiracial person represented. Participants received two doses of either the Pfizer-BioNTech BNT162b2 vaccine (n=8) or the Moderna mRNA-1273 vaccine (n=2). Post-COVID blood samples from convalescent patients were collected a median of roughly 100 days after diagnosis, with a range of 35 to 161 days. Post-vaccine blood samples were taken a median of roughly 75 days after the second vaccine dose, with a range of about 13 to 241 days. Three convalescent patients were sampled both early after vaccination (day 14) and late after vaccination (days 161 to 241). For stimulating the cultures, overlapping spike peptide pools were used, derived from SARS-CoV-2 as well as from the common cold coronaviruses HCoV-NL63, HCoV-OC43 and HCoV-229E. Control cultures received a CEFX viral epitope pool as the positive control, an HIV-1 Nef peptide pool as the negative control, or no peptide. The spike-specific CD4+ TCR repertoire was compared before and after mRNA vaccination in ten to eleven COVID-19 convalescent patients and a few infection-naive healthy vaccine recipients. Study-wide conclusions, independent of this receptor: Although the median number of SARS-CoV-2-reactive clonotypes went up from around 20 after infection to some 37 after vaccination, the increase was not significant. The number of convalescent patients in the study was relatively small, and the study did not examine early timepoints following natural infection. Among the post-vaccine SARS-CoV-2-reactive clones in convalescent patients, a median about 87% showed up only after vaccination, which suggests vaccine-specific priming. Of the vaccine-specific clones found in convalescent patients, nearly all (304 of 307) were mono-reactive for SARS-CoV-2 spike instead of being cross-reactive with common cold coronaviruses.

Libraries were built with PCR. DNA from cultured CD4+ T cells underwent TCR sequencing with the Oncomine TCR Beta short-read assay at the Johns Hopkins FTIC core. The QIAamp micro DNA kit was used to extract genomic DNA from the cultured CD4+ T cells. Oncomine TCR Beta libraries from cultured CD4+ T cells were pooled with unique dual indexes and sequenced on an Illumina iSeq 100. The published analysis was carried out like this. Non-productive sequences were removed, and CDR3s that did not start with C, did not end with F or W, or were shorter than 7 amino acids were discarded. The MANAFEST web application identified antigen-specific clonotypes by comparing peptide-stimulated wells against reference wells and other culture wells. For a clone to be called positive, the clone needed an FDR below 0.05, an odds ratio above 5, and a productive frequency above 0.1% in at least two of three replicate wells. A clonotype was classed as cross-reactive if the clonotype showed significant expansion both in SARS-CoV-2 spike wells and in at least one common cold coronavirus spike condition. Levenshtein distances (stringdist) and unrooted phylogenetic trees (ape) in R version 3.6.1 were used to assess CDR3 homology. Using fastp trimming at Q25 and MiXCR clonotype assembly, TCRdb reanalyzed the public sequencing data and kept in-frame beta chains. Under each unique CDR3 protein, matching rows form one entry showing the most common genes and DNA. It is TCRdb's table, rather than the study itself, that gives the V and J calls and clone size. The sample table contains under 30,000 distinct CDR3 sequences; only one count was recorded for 40% to 50% of them. Clones ranked in the top ten supply approximately 4% of the sample.

The time point label on this specimen signifies: late sampling 161 to 241 days after vaccination in three convalescent patients. The treatment or condition label on this specimen signifies: 10-day PBMC culture with coronavirus spike peptide pools or control peptides (ViraFEST assay). To expand antigen-specific T cells with peptide pools and then pick out the expanded clonotypes through TCR sequencing, the study relied on the ViraFEST assay. Positive SARS-CoV-2 PCR tests in the convalescent patients dated from March to December 2020, before Alpha, Beta and Delta variants emerged in the United States. Each well held two million PBMCs cultured with roughly 9.2 ug/ml peptide pools in IMDM containing roughly 4.7% human AB serum and around 9 IU/ml IL-2. Half of the culture medium was replaced with fresh IL-2-containing medium on days 3 and 7. After approximately eleven days of culture, CD4+ T cells were isolated by negative selection using the EasySep CD4+ T cell isolation kit. Ficoll-Paque Plus gradient centrifugation was used to isolate PBMCs from whole blood, and the isolated PBMCs were then either used fresh or cryopreserved at -140C. Culture conditions were generally each tested in triplicate wells.

Note on this clonotype: No antigen is known for it. No base quality information exists; no much larger clone differs at one position.

V gives up 6 bases and J gives up 0 bases, and the segment between their germline ends measures 15 bases. The CDR3 measures 15 amino acids from cysteine to phenylalanine. CDR3 DNA only is kept here, 45 bases in frame from base 1. The germline V gene (reference sequence) specifies MNHNY as CDR1 and SVGAGI as CDR2. This chain is built from TRBV6-6 and TRBJ2-7; TRBD1 is a possible D gene, resting on 5 matching bases. The receptor's source is a human donor who had recovered from COVID-19. The material was CD4+ T cells from blood, cultured in vitro, obtained about 7 months after SARS-CoV-2 vaccination. In nucleotides, the sequence is TGTGCCAGCAGCCTGGGGCGCGTCAGCTCCTACGAGCAGTACTTC. This yields the protein CASSLGRVSSYEQYF.